The entry below gives a single T cell receptor beta chain sequence along with its context. Its antigen remains unidentified. 60 Vbeta and 13 Jbeta primers were used in PCR. Source study methods: Unique TCR beta chains numbered about 80 million in a later analysis, with around 12 million shared. Method: immunoSEQ multiplex PCR; TCRdb's copy keeps in-frame clones and lacks some. From that table come the V and J calls and clone size; the DNA was used to work out D and trimming. The table records 100,000 to 150,000 clones, roughly four fifths of them present only once. The sample originates from a study of cytomegalovirus exposure and HLA in healthy donors. Study details: From donors who were HLA-typed, an early data release held about 85 million unique TCRs.

The study sampled nominally healthy donors, though unrecorded immune exposures were likely. Study-level points and caveats: Despite most TCR sequences being rare, some public TCRs occurred in many donors.

Trimming cost V 3 bases and J 3 bases, with 14 bases left between them. The CDR3 loop spans 15 amino acids. CDR1 SGHVS and CDR2 FQNEAQ come from the germline V gene. Sequences were obtained from PBMCs. The V gene is TRBV7-8, the J gene TRBJ1-1; TRBD1 might be the D (6 bases). The source of this sequence is a woman aged 40 to 50 in good health and CMV-seropositive. The CDR3 nucleotides are TGTGCCAGCAGCTTGACAGGCCTGGGGTACACTGAAGCTTTCTTT. Its protein product is CASSLTGLGYTEAFF. The entire variable domain, with the rest obtained from reference TRBV7-8 and TRBJ1-1, is as follows: GAGVSQSPRYKVAKRGQDVALRCDPISGHVSLFWYQQALGQGPEFLTYFQNEAQLDKSGLPSDRFFAERPEGSVSTLKIQRTQQEDSAVYLCASSLTGLGYTEAFFGQGTRLTVV.